The 20 T cell receptor beta chains below all came from one sample that was sequenced in a study of shared clonotypes between healthy human individuals. The repertoire was sequenced with immunoSEQ multiplex PCR; TCRdb's copy has only in-frame clones and lacks some. The repertoire holds around 1,900,000 clones, with approximately 92% as singletons. It was CD45RO-negative cells, positively selected for CCR7, that made up naive CD8 cells, with terminally differentiated effector memory CD45RA+ cells excluded. Sequencing used naive CD8+ T cells from PBMCs. These receptors all stem from a man aged 18 to 30 in good health. Some clones in this sample may be carry-over from other donors' samples.

The chain carries TRBV28 and TRBJ1-2; D unclear. V gave up 7 bases and J gave up 3 bases, with 12 bases separating them. The germline gives CDR1 MDHEN, CDR2 SYDVKM. The length of the CDR3 is 13 residues. CDR3 protein: CASNRWADYGYTF. CDR3 in DNA: TGTGCCAGCAATAGGTGGGCGGACTATGGCTACACCTTC.

The chain links TRBV27 to TRBJ2-1, with a tentative D call TRBD2 (5 bases). The germline V gene has CDR1 MNHEY and CDR2 SMNVEV (reference sequence). The CDR3 has 14 residues. V was shortened by 6 bases and J by 8 bases, with 17 bases between the two germline ends. CDR3 sequence: CASRLVGVVDEQFF. The CDR3 DNA sequence: TGTGCCAGCAGGTTAGTGGGAGTAGTAGATGAGCAGTTCTTC.

This clone was observed a single time. The chain couples TRBV4-1 to TRBJ2-1, with 10 bases aligning to TRBD2. Per the germline V gene, CDR1 is MGHRA and CDR2 is YSYEKL. The CDR3 spans 18 residues. With V trimmed by 1 base and J by 6 bases, 12 bases remained unmatched. The CDR3 loop is CASSQGGRLAGFFNEQFF. CDR3 coding DNA: TGCGCCAGCAGCCAAGGTGGGAGACTAGCGGGTTTTTTCAATGAGCAGTTCTTC.

The chain employs TRBV7-9 and TRBJ1-1, with D perhaps matching TRBD1 (6 bases). CDR1 is SEHNR, CDR2 FQNEAQ, per germline (reference sequence). The ends were cut back, 1 base at V and 8 bases at J, with 17 bases in the middle. CDR3 length equals 15 residues. The CDR3 is CASSLVLGATGEAFF. Written as DNA, the CDR3 is TGTGCCAGCAGCTTAGTTTTGGGAGCCACAGGGGAAGCTTTCTTT.

CDR3 region: CASSSPRGNVERSSYEQYF. As DNA, the CDR3 is TGTGCCAGCAGCTCGCCCAGGGGAAATGTGGAAAGGAGCTCCTACGAGCAGTACTTC. V gene TRBV28 combines with J gene TRBJ2-7; D is perhaps TRBD1 (6 bases). From germline, CDR1 is MDHEN and CDR2 SYDVKM. Trimming stripped 6 bases from V and 0 bases from J, with 27 bases between. The CDR3 length is 19 residues.

The V and J genes are TRBV7-3 and TRBJ2-2; D is unclear. This CDR3 contains 11 residues. Trimming removed 5 bases from V and 3 bases from J, with 1 base in between. Germline-derived CDR1 and CDR2 are SGHTA and FQGTGA. The CDR3 loop reads CASSDTGELFF. CDR3 DNA sequence: TGTGCCAGCAGCGACACCGGGGAGCTGTTTTTT. Together with reference TRBV7-3 and TRBJ2-2, the CDR3 gives the full variable domain: GAGVSQTPSNKVTEKGKYVELRCDPISGHTALYWYRQSLGQGPEFLIYFQGTGAADDSGLPNDRFFAVRPEGSVSTLKIQRTERGDSAVYLCASSDTGELFFGEGSRLTVL.

Only one count was recorded for this clone. The genes are TRBV29-1 and TRBJ2-1; 7 bases are a match to TRBD1. Germline loops: CDR1 SQVTM, CDR2 ANQGSEA. CDR3 length: 13 residues. Trimming at V came to 6 bases and at J to 9 bases, leaving 11 bases not matched to a gene. The CDR3: CSVDRSGGGEQFF. CDR3 nucleotide sequence: TGCAGCGTGGACAGGTCGGGTGGGGGTGAGCAGTTCTTC.

This chain links TRBV28 with TRBJ1-5, with a possible D match to TRBD1 (6 bases). Germline V gene sequence: CDR1 MDHEN, CDR2 SYDVKM. V was shortened by 11 bases and J by 6 bases, with 20 bases between the two germline ends. The CDR3 sequence is 14 residues long. The CDR3 DNA reads as TGTGCCGCACACAGGGTAGTGCTAAGTCAGCCCCAGCATTTT. As protein: CAAHRVVLSQPQHF.

As concerns this clone: The same CDR3 arises from other DNA sequences in this sample as well. V gene TRBV5-4 combines with J gene TRBJ2-1; D remains unclear. The CDR3 covers 11 residues. CDR1 and CDR2 (germline): SGHNT, YYREEE (reference sequence). Trimming removed 2 bases from V and 8 bases from J, with 5 bases in between. CDR3: CASSFGDEQFF. The CDR3 DNA reads as TGTGCCAGCAGCTTCGGTGATGAGCAGTTCTTC. Supplemented by reference TRBV5-4 and TRBJ2-1, the full variable domain reads ETGVTQSPTHLIKTRGQQVTLRCSSQSGHNTVSWYQQALGQGPQFIFQYYREEENGRGNFPPRFSGLQFPNYSSELNVNALELDDSALYLCASSFGDEQFFGPGTRLTVL.

V is TRBV6-4 and J is TRBJ2-7; the match to TRBD2 covers 7 bases. Unmatched junction bases numbered 13, after V lost 6 bases and J lost 2 bases. The CDR3 is 16 residues long. From germline, CDR1 is MRHNA and CDR2 SNTAGT. Here the CDR3 DNA reads TGTGCCAGCAGCCCCAGGTGGTCTAGCGGCACCTACGAGCAGTACTTC. Translated, it gives CASSPRWSSGTYEQYF.

The genes are TRBV6-1 and TRBJ2-1; 7 nucleotides align to TRBD1. The trim removed 6 bases at V and 7 bases at J, leaving 9 bases unmatched. Germline-derived CDR1 and CDR2 are MNHNS and SASEGT. The CDR3 loop spans 14 amino acids. CDR3 loop: CASRPTGLQNEQFF. CDR3 sequence (DNA): TGTGCCAGCAGACCGACAGGGCTGCAAAATGAGCAGTTCTTC.

In DNA, the CDR3 is TGTGCCAGCAGTTTAGGGGTAGGCCTGAACACTGAAGCTTTCTTT. This encodes CASSLGVGLNTEAFF. The genes are TRBV27 and TRBJ1-1; D is undetermined. This CDR3 has 15 amino acids. Trimming stripped 2 bases from V and 0 bases from J, with 10 bases between. Germline V gives CDR1 MNHEY, CDR2 SMNVEV (reference sequence).

This chain links TRBV29-1 with TRBJ2-1, with 7 positions matching TRBD2. The germline V gene encodes CDR1 SQVTM and CDR2 ANQGSEA. With 1 base clipped from V and 5 bases from J, the junction kept 8 bases outside the gene matches. The CDR3 consists of 15 residues. The CDR3 spells CSVEGEGPGNNEQFF. The CDR3 coding sequence is TGCAGCGTTGAAGGGGAGGGTCCAGGGAACAATGAGCAGTTCTTC.

The chain links TRBV28 to TRBJ2-7, with a possible D match to TRBD2 (6 bases). CDR1 MDHEN and CDR2 SYDVKM come from the germline V gene. The CDR3 contains 13 residues. V gave up 8 bases and J gave up 5 bases, with 16 bases separating them. The CDR3 nucleotides are TGTGCCAGCGAGGTTGCGGGGTCGGACGAGCAGTACTTC. Protein sequence: CASEVAGSDEQYF.

The rearrangement joins TRBV7-9 to TRBJ2-1; tentatively, D is TRBD2 (6 bases). CDR1 and CDR2 (germline): SEHNR, FQNEAQ (reference sequence). With 3 bases removed from V and 5 bases from J, the gap between germline ends came to 11 bases. The CDR3 spans 14 residues. CDR3 protein: CASSFRLENNEQFF. In DNA, the CDR3 is TGTGCCAGCAGCTTTCGACTAGAGAACAATGAGCAGTTCTTC.

The chain joins TRBV9 to TRBJ2-1; no clear D gene. CDR3 length: 12 amino acids. With 0 bases removed from V and 9 bases from J, the gap between germline ends came to 7 bases. Germline CDR1 and CDR2: SGDLS and YYNGEE. CDR3: CASSVAPSEQFF. The CDR3 DNA reads as TGTGCCAGCAGCGTAGCTCCTAGTGAGCAGTTCTTC.

This clone was recorded only once. This rearrangement joins TRBV7-9 to TRBJ2-7; D is unclear. This CDR3 spans 14 amino acids. The ends were cut back, 5 bases at V and 5 bases at J, with 16 bases in the middle. Looked up from germline, CDR1 is SEHNR and CDR2 is FQNEAQ (reference sequence). The CDR3 loop is CASSPLPRSHEQYF. As DNA, the CDR3 is TGTGCCAGCAGCCCACTGCCTAGGTCCCACGAGCAGTACTTC.

V usage is TRBV28 and J usage is TRBJ1-1, with TRBD1 matching 7 bases. The germline V gene has CDR1 MDHEN and CDR2 SYDVKM. The CDR3 loop spans 15 amino acids. With V trimmed by 3 bases and J by 1 base, 5 bases remained unmatched. The DNA for the CDR3 is TGTGCCAGCAGTTTTATCAGGGGGGAGAACACTGAAGCTTTCTTT. Amino acids: CASSFIRGENTEAFF.

This clone was observed a few times. This chain connects TRBV9 to TRBJ1-1; 9 nucleotides align to TRBD1. The CDR3 runs to 14 residues. Trimming removed 4 bases from V and 3 bases from J; junction bases left unmatched: 4. Looked up from germline, CDR1 is SGDLS and CDR2 is YYNGEE. DNA for the CDR3: TGTGCCAGCAGCCGGGACAGGGTAGACACTGAAGCTTTCTTT. It translates to CASSRDRVDTEAFF.

V gene TRBV28 combines with J gene TRBJ2-7, with D tentatively TRBD1 (6 bases). The V gene's germline CDR1 is MDHEN and CDR2 SYDVKM. The CDR3 is 14 residues long. V gave up 8 bases and J gave up 7 bases, with 21 bases separating them. In nucleotides, the CDR3 is TGTGCCAGCGCTCCCGAAGGTTCAGGGGATGAGCAGTACTTC. Translating gives CASAPEGSGDEQYF.